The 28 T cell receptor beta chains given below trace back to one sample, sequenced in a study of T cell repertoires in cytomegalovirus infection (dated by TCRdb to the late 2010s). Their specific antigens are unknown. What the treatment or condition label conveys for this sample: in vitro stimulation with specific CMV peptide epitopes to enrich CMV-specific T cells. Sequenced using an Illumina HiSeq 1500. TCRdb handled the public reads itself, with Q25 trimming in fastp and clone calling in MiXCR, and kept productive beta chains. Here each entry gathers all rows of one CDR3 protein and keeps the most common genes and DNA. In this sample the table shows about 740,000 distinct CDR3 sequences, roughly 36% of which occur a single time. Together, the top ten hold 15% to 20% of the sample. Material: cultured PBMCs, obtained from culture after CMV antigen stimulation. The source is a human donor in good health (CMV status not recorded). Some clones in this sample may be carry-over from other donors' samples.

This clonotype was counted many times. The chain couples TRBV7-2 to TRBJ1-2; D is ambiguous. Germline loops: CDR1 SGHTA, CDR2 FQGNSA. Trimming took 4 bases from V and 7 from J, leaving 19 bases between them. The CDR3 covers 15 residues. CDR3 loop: CASSSTLGNVGGYTF. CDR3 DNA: TGTGCCAGCAGCTCAACCTTGGGCAACGTCGGTGGCTACACCTTC.

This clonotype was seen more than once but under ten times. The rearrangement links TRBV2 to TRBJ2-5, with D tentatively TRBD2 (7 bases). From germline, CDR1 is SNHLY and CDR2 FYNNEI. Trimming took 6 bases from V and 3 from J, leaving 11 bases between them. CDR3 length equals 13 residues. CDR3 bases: TGTGCCAGCAGAAGGGGGAGGGAAGAGACCCAGTACTTC. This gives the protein CASRRGREETQYF.

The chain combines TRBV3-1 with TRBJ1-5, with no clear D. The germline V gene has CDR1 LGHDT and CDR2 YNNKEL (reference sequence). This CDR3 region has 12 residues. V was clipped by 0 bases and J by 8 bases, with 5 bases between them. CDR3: CASSQDGKPQHF. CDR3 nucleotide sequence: TGTGCCAGCAGCCAAGATGGGAAGCCCCAGCATTTT.

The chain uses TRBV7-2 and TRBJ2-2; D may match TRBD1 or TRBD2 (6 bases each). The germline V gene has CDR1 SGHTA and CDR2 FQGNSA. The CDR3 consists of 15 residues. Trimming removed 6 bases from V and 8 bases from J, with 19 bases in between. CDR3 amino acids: CASRPLVGGRGELFF. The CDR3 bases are TGTGCCAGCAGACCGCTGGTAGGGGGGAGGGGGGAGCTGTTTTTT.

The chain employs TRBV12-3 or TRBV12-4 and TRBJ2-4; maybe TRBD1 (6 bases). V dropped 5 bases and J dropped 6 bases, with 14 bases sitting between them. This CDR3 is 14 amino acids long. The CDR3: CASSENRVPNIQYF. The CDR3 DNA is TGTGCCAGCAGTGAAAACAGGGTCCCAAACATTCAGTACTTC.

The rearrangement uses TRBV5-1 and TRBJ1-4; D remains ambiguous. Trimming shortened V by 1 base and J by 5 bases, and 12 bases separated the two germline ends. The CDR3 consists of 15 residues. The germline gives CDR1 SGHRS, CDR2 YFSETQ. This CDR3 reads CASSLRLGNNEKLFF. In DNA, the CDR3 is TGCGCCAGCAGCTTGCGCTTGGGAAACAATGAAAAACTGTTTTTT.

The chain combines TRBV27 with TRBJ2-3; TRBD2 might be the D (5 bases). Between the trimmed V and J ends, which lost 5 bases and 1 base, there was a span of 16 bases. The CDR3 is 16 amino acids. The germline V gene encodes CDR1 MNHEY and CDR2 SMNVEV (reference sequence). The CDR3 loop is CASSIRTRAGTDTQYF. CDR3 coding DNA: TGTGCCAGCAGTATCAGGACGCGGGCGGGCACAGATACGCAGTATTTT.

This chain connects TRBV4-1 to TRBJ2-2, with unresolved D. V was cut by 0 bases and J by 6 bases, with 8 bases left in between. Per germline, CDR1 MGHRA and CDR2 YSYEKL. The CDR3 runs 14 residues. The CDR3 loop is CASSQEIVAGELFF. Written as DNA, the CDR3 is TGCGCCAGCAGCCAAGAGATTGTGGCCGGGGAGCTGTTTTTT.

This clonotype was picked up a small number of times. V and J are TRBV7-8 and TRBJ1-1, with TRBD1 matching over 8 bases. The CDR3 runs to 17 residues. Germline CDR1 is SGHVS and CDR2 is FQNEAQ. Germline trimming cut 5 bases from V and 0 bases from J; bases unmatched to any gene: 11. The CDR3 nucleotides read TGTGCCAGCAGCCTGCAGGGGGCCCGGGAATTGAACACTGAAGCTTTCTTT. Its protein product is CASSLQGARELNTEAFF.

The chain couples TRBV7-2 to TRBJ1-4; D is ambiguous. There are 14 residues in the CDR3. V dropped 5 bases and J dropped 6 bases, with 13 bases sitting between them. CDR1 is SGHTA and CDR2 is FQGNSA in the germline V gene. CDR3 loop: CASSNDIYYEKLFF. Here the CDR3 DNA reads TGTGCCAGCAGCAACGACATTTATTATGAAAAACTGTTTTTT.

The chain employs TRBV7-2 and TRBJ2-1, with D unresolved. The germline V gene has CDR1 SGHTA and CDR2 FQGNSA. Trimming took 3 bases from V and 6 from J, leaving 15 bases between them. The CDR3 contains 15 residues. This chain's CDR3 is CASSLRLTTTNEQFF. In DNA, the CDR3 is TGTGCCAGCAGCTTGAGACTCACTACCACCAATGAGCAGTTCTTC.

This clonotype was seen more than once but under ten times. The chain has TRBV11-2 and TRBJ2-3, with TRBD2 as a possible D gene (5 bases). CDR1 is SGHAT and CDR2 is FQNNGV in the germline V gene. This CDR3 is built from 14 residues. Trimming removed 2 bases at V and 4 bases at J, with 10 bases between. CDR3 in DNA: TGTGCCAGCAGCTTAAGCCTAGCTGCAGATACGCAGTATTTT. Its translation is CASSLSLAADTQYF.

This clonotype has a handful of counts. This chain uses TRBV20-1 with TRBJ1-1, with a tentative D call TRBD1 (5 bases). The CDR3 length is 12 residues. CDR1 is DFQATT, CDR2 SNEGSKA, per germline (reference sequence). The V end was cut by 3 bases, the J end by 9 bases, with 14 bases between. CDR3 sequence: CSASGGRTQAFF. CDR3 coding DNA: TGCAGTGCTAGCGGGGGACGGACCCAAGCTTTCTTT.

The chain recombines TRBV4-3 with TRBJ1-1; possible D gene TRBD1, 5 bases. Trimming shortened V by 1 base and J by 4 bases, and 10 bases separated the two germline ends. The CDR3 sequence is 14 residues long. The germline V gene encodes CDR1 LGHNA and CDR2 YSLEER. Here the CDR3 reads CASSQVLGGTEAFF. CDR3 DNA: TGCGCCAGCAGCCAAGTCCTCGGGGGCACTGAAGCTTTCTTT.

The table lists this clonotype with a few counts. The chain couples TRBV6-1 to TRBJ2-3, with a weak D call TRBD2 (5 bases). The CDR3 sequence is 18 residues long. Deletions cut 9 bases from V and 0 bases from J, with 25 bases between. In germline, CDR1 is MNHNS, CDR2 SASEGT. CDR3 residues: CARVCSISREYSTDTQYF. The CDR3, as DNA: TGTGCCAGAGTCTGCTCCATCTCCCGGGAATATAGCACAGATACGCAGTATTTT.

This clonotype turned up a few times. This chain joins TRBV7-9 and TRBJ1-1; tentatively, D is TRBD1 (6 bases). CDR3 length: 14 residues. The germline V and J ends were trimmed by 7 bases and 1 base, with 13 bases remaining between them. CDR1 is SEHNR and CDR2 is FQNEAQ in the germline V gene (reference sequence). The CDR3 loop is CASILQGPNTEAFF. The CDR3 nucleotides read TGTGCCAGCATCCTACAGGGTCCGAACACTGAAGCTTTCTTT. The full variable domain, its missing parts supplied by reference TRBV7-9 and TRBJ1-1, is DTGVSQNPRHKITKRGQNVTFRCDPISEHNRLYWYRQTLGQGPEFLTYFQNEAQLEKSRLLSDRFSAERPKGSFSTLEIQRTEQGDSAMYLCASILQGPNTEAFFGQGTRLTVV.

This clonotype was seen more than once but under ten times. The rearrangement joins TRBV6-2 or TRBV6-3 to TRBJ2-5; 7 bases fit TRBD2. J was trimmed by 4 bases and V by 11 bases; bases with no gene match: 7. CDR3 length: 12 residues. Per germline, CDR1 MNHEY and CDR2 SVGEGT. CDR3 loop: CAAGTGGETQYF. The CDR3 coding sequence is TGTGCCGCGGGGACGGGAGGAGAGACCCAGTACTTC.

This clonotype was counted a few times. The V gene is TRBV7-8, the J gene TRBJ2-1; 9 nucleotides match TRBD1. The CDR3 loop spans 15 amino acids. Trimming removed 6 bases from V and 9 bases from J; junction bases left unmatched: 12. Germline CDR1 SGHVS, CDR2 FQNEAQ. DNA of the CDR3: TGTGCCAGCAGTTCCCCGGGACAGGGATTGATTGAGCAGTTCTTC. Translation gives CASSSPGQGLIEQFF.

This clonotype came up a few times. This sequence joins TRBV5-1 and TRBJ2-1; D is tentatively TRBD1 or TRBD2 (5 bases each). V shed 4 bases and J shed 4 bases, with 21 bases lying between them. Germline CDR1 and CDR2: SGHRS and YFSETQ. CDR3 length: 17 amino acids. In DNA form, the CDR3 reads TGCGCCAGCAGCGAGGGACCGCTTGGGCTACCTTACAATGAGCAGTTCTTC. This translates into CASSEGPLGLPYNEQFF.

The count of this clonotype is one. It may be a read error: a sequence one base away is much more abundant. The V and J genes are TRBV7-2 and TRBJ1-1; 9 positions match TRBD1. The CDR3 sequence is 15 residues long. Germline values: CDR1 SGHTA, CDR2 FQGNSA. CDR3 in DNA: TGTCCCAGCAGCGGGGCAAGGACAGGGGACACTGAAGCTTTCTTT. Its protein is CPSSGARTGDTEAFF.

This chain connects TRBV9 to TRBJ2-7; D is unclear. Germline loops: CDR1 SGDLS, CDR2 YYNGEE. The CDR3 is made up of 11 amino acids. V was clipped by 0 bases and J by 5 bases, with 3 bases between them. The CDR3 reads CASSVGDEQYF. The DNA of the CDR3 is TGTGCCAGCAGCGTAGGCGACGAGCAGTACTTC.

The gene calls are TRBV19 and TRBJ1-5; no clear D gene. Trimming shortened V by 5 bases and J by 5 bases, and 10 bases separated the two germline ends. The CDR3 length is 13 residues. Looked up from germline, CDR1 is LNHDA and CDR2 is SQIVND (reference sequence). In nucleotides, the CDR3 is TGTGCCAGTAGTTGGCTGGCAGATCAGCCCCAGCATTTT. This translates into CASSWLADQPQHF.

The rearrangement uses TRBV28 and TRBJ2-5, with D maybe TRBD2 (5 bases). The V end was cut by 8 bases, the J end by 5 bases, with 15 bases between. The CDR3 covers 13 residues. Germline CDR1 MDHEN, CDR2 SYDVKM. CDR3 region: CASELPGGETQYF. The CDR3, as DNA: TGTGCCAGCGAACTACCGGGCGGGGAGACCCAGTACTTC.

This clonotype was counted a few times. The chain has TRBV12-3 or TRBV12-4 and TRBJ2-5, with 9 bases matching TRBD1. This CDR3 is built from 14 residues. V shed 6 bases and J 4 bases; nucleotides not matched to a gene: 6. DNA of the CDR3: TGTGCCAGCAGGCGGGACAGGGTCCGAGAGACCCAGTACTTC. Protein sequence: CASRRDRVRETQYF.

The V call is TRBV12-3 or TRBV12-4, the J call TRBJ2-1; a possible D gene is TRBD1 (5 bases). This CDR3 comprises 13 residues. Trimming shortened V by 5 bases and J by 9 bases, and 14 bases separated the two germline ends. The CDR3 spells CASSPRRVGEQFF. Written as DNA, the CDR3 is TGTGCCAGCAGTCCCCGCAGGGTTGGTGAGCAGTTCTTC.

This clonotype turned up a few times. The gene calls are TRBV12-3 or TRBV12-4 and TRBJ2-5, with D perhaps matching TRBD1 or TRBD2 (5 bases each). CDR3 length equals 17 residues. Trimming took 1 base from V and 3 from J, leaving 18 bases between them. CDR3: CASSLVGGGEWEETQYF. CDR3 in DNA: TGTGCCAGCAGTTTAGTGGGTGGGGGAGAATGGGAAGAGACCCAGTACTTC.

CDR3 in amino acids: CASSYSTGTSGGHSYEQYF. The CDR3 nucleotides are TGTGCCAGCAGTTACTCGACAGGTACTAGCGGGGGCCACTCCTACGAGCAGTACTTC. The V gene is TRBV6-7, the J gene TRBJ2-7; TRBD2 matches at 11 bases. TRBV6-7 has ORF status, its function being uncertain. The CDR3 contains 19 residues. V shed 0 bases and J 0 bases; nucleotides not matched to a gene: 10.

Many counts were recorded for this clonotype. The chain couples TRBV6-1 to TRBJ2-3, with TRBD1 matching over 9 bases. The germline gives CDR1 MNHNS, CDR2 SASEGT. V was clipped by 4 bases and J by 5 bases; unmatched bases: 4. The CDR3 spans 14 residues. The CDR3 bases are TGTGCCAGCAGTGGCTACAGGGGGCAAGATACGCAGTATTTT. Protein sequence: CASSGYRGQDTQYF.